This TCR beta chain was recorded in a study of radiotherapy plus CTLA-4 blockade in lung cancer. On this clone: What it binds is unknown.

General study findings and limits: Best predicting response, reportedly, were early blood T cell clone dynamics, with interferon-beta. Radiotherapy was combined with ipilimumab, and tumor-derived TCR clones then expanded in blood.

Chemo-refractory metastatic non-small-cell lung cancer patients were treated with focal radiation plus CTLA-4 blockade with ipilimumab. Only in-frame clones appear in the TCRdb table, and some are missing; sequencing was by immunoSEQ multiplex PCR. This table has some 110,000 clones, more than 75% appearing once. The TCR comes from a human donor with non-small cell lung cancer that progressed on radiotherapy plus ipilimumab. Some clones in this sample may be carry-over from other donors' samples. The sample here was peripheral blood, taken from a patient treated with radiotherapy plus ipilimumab.

The CDR3: CASSSHRDTGELFF. DNA for the CDR3: TGTGCCAGCAGTTCACACAGGGATACCGGGGAGCTGTTTTTT. The rearrangement joins TRBV6-5 to TRBJ2-2, with D possibly matching TRBD1 (6 bases). V lost 4 bases to trimming and J lost 5 bases, with 11 bases between them. This CDR3 region has 14 residues. Germline V gene data show CDR1 as MNHEY and CDR2 as SVGAGI.